The TCR beta chain under discussion was sequenced for a study of T cell responses to AZD1222 COVID-19 vaccine. Comment on this clone: Its specificity is not known.

TCRdb keeps only in-frame clones here, not all; method: immunoSEQ multiplex PCR. The sample holds about 94,000 clones, around 85% seen once. Second doses at about 4 or about 12 weeks were pooled. General study findings and limits: Clonal diversity may have been underestimated, and the donors were mostly white British, with more females than males. Regions 160-218 and 743-854 held dominance among vaccine-associated CD4 TCRs, which spanned spike. Repertoire sampling happened only post peak T cell response.

Trimming removed 5 bases at V and 4 bases at J, with 21 bases between. The CDR3 length is 16 residues. CDR1 and CDR2 from the germline V gene are LNHDA and SQIVND (reference sequence). The receptor comes from an adult who received the AZD1222 COVID-19 vaccine. This rearrangement joins TRBV19 to TRBJ2-7; a possible D gene is TRBD1 (6 bases). The specimen was peripheral blood, collected 28 days after the second AZD1222 dose. The CDR3 sequence is CASSSTNRAGIYEQYF. The DNA for the CDR3 is TGTGCCAGTAGTTCGACGAACAGGGCTGGAATATACGAGCAGTACTTC.